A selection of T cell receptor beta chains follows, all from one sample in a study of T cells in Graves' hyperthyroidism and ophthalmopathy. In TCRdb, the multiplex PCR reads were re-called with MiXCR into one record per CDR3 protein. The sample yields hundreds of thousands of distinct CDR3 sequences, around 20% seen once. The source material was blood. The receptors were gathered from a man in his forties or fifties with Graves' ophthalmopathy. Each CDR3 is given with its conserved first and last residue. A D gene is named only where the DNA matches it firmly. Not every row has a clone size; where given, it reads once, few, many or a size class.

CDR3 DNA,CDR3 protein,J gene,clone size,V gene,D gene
TGTGCCAGCAGCTTAATGTTGTTTTTAGGGACTAGCGAGAATGAGCAGTTCTTC,CASSLMLFLGTSENEQFF,TRBJ2-1,many,TRBV7-9,TRBD2
TGTGCCAGCTCGGTAGCGGGAGGGCCACGCAATGAGCAGTTCTTC,CASSVAGGPRNEQFF,TRBJ2-1,many,TRBV18,TRBD2
TGCGCCAGCAGCTTGGGTTTTCCAAAACTTTGGGGCACCGGGGAGCTGTTTTTT,CASSLGFPKLWGTGELFF,TRBJ2-2,.,TRBV5-1,.
TGTGCCAGCAGCGGACAGGGCATTAGTGGCTACACCTTC,CASSGQGISGYTF,TRBJ1-2,.,TRBV7-9,TRBD1
TGTGCCAGCAAGAGGAGGGAGACCCAGTACTTC,CASKRRETQYF,TRBJ2-5,few,TRBV27,.
TGTGCCAGCAGTGAGGCGACAGTTCGGGATTACGAGCAGTACTTC,CASSEATVRDYEQYF,TRBJ2-7,many,TRBV6-1,.
TGTGCCAGCAATCCAACCACCAGTGATCAGCCCCAGCATTTT,CASNPTTSDQPQHF,TRBJ1-5,.,TRBV2,.
TGTGCCAGCAGCTTCGAGGGGGCGGAGACCCAGTACTTC,CASSFEGAETQYF,TRBJ2-5,many,TRBV7-2,TRBD1
TGTGCCTGGGCACAGGGGAGGGATCAGCCCCAGCATTTT,CAWAQGRDQPQHF,TRBJ1-5,.,TRBV30,TRBD1
TGTGCCAGCACCCCCAGGGAGGGTAACAATGAGCAGTTCTTC,CASTPREGNNEQFF,TRBJ2-1,few,TRBV6-4,TRBD2
TGCGCCAGCAGGCACTCCGGGACTAGCGGGACTAGCACAGATACGCAGTATTTT,CASRHSGTSGTSTDTQYF,TRBJ2-3,few,TRBV5-1,TRBD2
TGTGCCAGCAGCTTAGGGGACAGGGTGGTCAATGAGCAGTTCTTC,CASSLGDRVVNEQFF,TRBJ2-1,many,TRBV11-2,TRBD1
TGTGCCAGCAGCGTAGCCGGTCACAATGAGCAGTTCTTC,CASSVAGHNEQFF,TRBJ2-1,.,TRBV9,.
TGTGCCAGCAGCTTATGGGGACGGGAAGGAAATCAGCCCCAGCATTTT,CASSLWGREGNQPQHF,TRBJ1-5,.,TRBV7-3,.
TGTGCCAGCAGTGAAGCCGGCAGGGCCGCTGAAGCTTTCTTT,CASSEAGRAAEAFF,TRBJ1-1,few,TRBV6-1,.
TGTGCCAGCAGCGTAGGAGCGGGAAGCTACAATGAGCAGTTCTTC,CASSVGAGSYNEQFF,TRBJ2-1,few,TRBV9,TRBD2
TGTGCCAGCAGCCTGGCGGGGGAGAGCTCCTACGAGCAGTACTTC,CASSLAGESSYEQYF,TRBJ2-7,few,TRBV4-2,TRBD2
TGTGCCAGCAGTTTCCTTCCTCCCGGGACAGTCGACTACGAGCAGTACTTC,CASSFLPPGTVDYEQYF,TRBJ2-7,many,TRBV28,TRBD1
TGCAGTGCTAGGGGACTAGCGGGGACCAATGAGCAGTTCTTC,CSARGLAGTNEQFF,TRBJ2-1,many,TRBV20-1,TRBD2
TGCGCCAGCAGATCTAGCGGGGTCACAGATACGCAGTATTTT,CASRSSGVTDTQYF,TRBJ2-3,few,TRBV5-1,TRBD2
TGTGCCAGTAGTGCCCCCCCAGGTGAGCAGTACTTC,CASSAPPGEQYF,TRBJ2-7,few,TRBV19,.
TGTGCCTGGAGCGTGCAGGGGACTAATGAAAAACTGGTTTTT,CAWSVQGTNEKLVF,TRBJ1-4,.,TRBV30,.
TGTGCCAGCAGCTTCACGCAGGGGTTGGGCACTGAAGCTTTCTTT,CASSFTQGLGTEAFF,TRBJ1-1,many,TRBV7-9,.
TGCAGTGCTATGCTAGCCCTGGGGGCAGATACGCAGTATTTT,CSAMLALGADTQYF,TRBJ2-3,many,TRBV20-1,.
TGCGCCAGCAGCGAAAGACAGGGGTCGACAGATACGCAGTATTTT,CASSERQGSTDTQYF,TRBJ2-3,many,TRBV4-3,TRBD1
TGCAGTGCTAGTCGGGTTTACAATGAGCAGTTCTTC,CSASRVYNEQFF,TRBJ2-1,.,TRBV20-1,.
TGTGCCAGCAGACAGATCGGCAGGGGGGGGAACAATGAGCAGTTCTTC,CASRQIGRGGNNEQFF,TRBJ2-1,many,TRBV5-6,.
TGTGCCAGCGCAGGGGAGGGCAGAAATCAGCCCCAGCATTTT,CASAGEGRNQPQHF,TRBJ1-5,.,TRBV2,.
TGCGCCAGCCGACAAACAGGGGGGTCGTACAATGAGCAGTTCTTC,CASRQTGGSYNEQFF,TRBJ2-1,few,TRBV5-1,TRBD1
TGTGCCAGCAAAACAGGGGGTCAGTTCCATAGCAATCAGCCCCAGCATTTT,CASKTGGQFHSNQPQHF,TRBJ1-5,.,TRBV6-1,TRBD1
TGTGCCAGCGACTACTCGGGGGGTGAGCAGTTCTTC,CASDYSGGEQFF,TRBJ2-1,.,TRBV5-5,TRBD2
TGTGCCAGCGGATACCCCCCTACCGGGACTAGCGGGGGGGCCCTTTACTTC,CASGYPPTGTSGGALYF,TRBJ2-5,.,TRBV11-2,TRBD2
TGTGCCAGCACCTCAGGTGGGACTGAAGCTTTCTTT,CASTSGGTEAFF,TRBJ1-1,many,TRBV11-2,.
TGTGCCAGCAGCTCGGCAGGGGGAAGCACAGATACGCAGTATTTT,CASSSAGGSTDTQYF,TRBJ2-3,.,TRBV7-2,TRBD1
TGTGCCAGCAGCCATGGACAGCTTTACACTGAAGCTTTCTTT,CASSHGQLYTEAFF,TRBJ1-1,.,TRBV3-1,.
TGTGCCAGCAGTTACCAACTAGCGGGGGGACTCGAGCAGTACTTC,CASSYQLAGGLEQYF,TRBJ2-7,few,TRBV6-6,TRBD2
TGTGCCAGCAAAGCCCGGACAGTGAATTCACCCCTCCACTTT,CASKARTVNSPLHF,TRBJ1-6,few,TRBV27,.
TGCGCCAGCAGCTTGTACCCCGACGGCCCAGATACGCAGTATTTT,CASSLYPDGPDTQYF,TRBJ2-3,few,TRBV5-1,.
TGTGCCAGCAGCACCACAAGCGGGGGGGCCCCCTCCTACAATGAGCAGTTCTTC,CASSTTSGGAPSYNEQFF,TRBJ2-1,many,TRBV3-1,TRBD2
TGTGCTTGCAAAACAGGGTCCTCTGGAAACACCATATATTTT,CACKTGSSGNTIYF,TRBJ1-3,.,TRBV6-2/TRBV6-3,.
TGCAGTGCTAGAGATGAACTAGCGGGGGCATACAATGAGCAGTTCTTC,CSARDELAGAYNEQFF,TRBJ2-1,once,TRBV20-1,TRBD2
TGTGCCAGTCGAGGAGGGGGGACCACTGAAGCTTTCTTT,CASRGGGTTEAFF,TRBJ1-1,.,TRBV27,.
TGTGCCACCAGTGCGGGGAGAGGAGGGATTAGGACCACAGATACGCAGTATTTT,CATSAGRGGIRTTDTQYF,TRBJ2-3,many,TRBV24-1,.
TGTGCCAGCTCGAACCCGACAGGGTATAACTATGGCTACACCTTC,CASSNPTGYNYGYTF,TRBJ1-2,many,TRBV18,TRBD1
TGTGCCAGCAGCCCCACGAGAAGCTCCTACGAGCAGTACTTC,CASSPTRSSYEQYF,TRBJ2-7,many,TRBV3-1,.
TGTGCCAGCAGTTCCTGGACACCCGAGACTGGAACGATGTTTTTT,CASSSWTPETGTMFF,TRBJ1-4,.,TRBV6-5,.
TGTGCCAGCAGGCTCAGGGGTAATATGAACACTGAAGCTTTCTTT,CASRLRGNMNTEAFF,TRBJ1-1,.,TRBV27,.
TGCAGTGCTCCCCCCGTCCAGGGAGGGTACGATGAGCAGTTCTTC,CSAPPVQGGYDEQFF,TRBJ2-1,many,TRBV20-1,TRBD2
TGTGCCAGCAGTGAACCCGCAGGGTTTCCTTCACCCCTCCACTTT,CASSEPAGFPSPLHF,TRBJ1-6,.,TRBV25-1,.